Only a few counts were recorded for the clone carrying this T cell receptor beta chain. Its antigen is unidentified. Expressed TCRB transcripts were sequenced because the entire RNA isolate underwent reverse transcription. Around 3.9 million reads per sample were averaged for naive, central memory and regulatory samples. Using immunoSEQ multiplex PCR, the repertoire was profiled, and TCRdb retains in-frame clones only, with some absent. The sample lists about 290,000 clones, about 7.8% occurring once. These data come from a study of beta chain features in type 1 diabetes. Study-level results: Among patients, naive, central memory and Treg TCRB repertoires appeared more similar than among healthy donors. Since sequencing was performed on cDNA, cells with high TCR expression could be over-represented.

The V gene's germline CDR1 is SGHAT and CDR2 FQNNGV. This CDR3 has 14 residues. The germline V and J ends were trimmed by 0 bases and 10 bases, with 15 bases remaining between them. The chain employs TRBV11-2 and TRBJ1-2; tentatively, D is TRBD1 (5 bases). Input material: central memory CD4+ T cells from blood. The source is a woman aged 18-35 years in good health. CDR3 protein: CASSLDPAGTPYTF. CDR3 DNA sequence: TGTGCCAGCAGCTTAGATCCCGCAGGGACCCCCTACACCTTC. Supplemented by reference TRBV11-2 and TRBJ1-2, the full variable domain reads EAGVAQSPRYKIIEKRQSVAFWCNPISGHATLYWYQQILGQGPKLLIQFQNNGVVDDSQLPKDRFSAERLKGVDSTLKIQPAKLEDSAVYLCASSLDPAGTPYTFGSGTRLTVV.